This passage covers 6 T cell receptor beta chains from one sample sequenced in a study of control samples from healthy donors and cancer patients. The table came from immunoSEQ multiplex PCR; TCRdb's copy has only in-frame clones and leaves some out. The repertoire consists of roughly 80,000 clones, with roughly 86% occurring once and the leading ten covering around 5.1%. Sequenced input: blood. These receptor sequences come from a man aged 50 to 60 in good health.

Turning to this clone: This CDR3 is also generated by other DNA sequences in the sample. This rearrangement joins TRBV6-5 to TRBJ1-1; D uncertain. The CDR3 spans 14 residues. The germline V gene has CDR1 MNHEY and CDR2 SVGAGI. The V end was cut by 0 bases, the J end by 1 base, with 6 bases between. For the CDR3, the DNA is TGTGCCAGCAGTTACTCACGTGGGAACACTGAAGCTTTCTTT. It specifies CASSYSRGNTEAFF.

CDR3 DNA sequence: TGTGCCAGCAGTTTTTCAGGGGGCTACACTGAAGCTTTCTTT. Protein sequence: CASSFSGGYTEAFF. The chain is built from TRBV28 and TRBJ1-1; TRBD1 matches at 8 bases. The CDR3 has 14 residues. V shed 3 bases, J shed 3 bases, and the junction held 3 bases outside the gene matches. CDR1 and CDR2 (germline): MDHEN, SYDVKM.

The chain uses TRBV5-4 and TRBJ1-4; TRBD1 matches 8 bases. From germline, CDR1 is SGHNT and CDR2 YYREEE (reference sequence). CDR3 length equals 15 residues. V dropped 1 base and J dropped 7; count of bases not matched to a gene: 6. DNA of the CDR3: TGTGCCAGCAGCTTGCCCACAGGGGGGAGTGAAAAACTGTTTTTT. Protein: CASSLPTGGSEKLFF.

The chain joins TRBV6-5 to TRBJ1-1; 10 bases agree with TRBD1. V shed 6 bases, J shed 10 bases, and the junction held 11 bases outside the gene matches. The CDR3 extends over 14 amino acids. Germline V gives CDR1 MNHEY, CDR2 SVGAGI. Here the CDR3 DNA reads TGTGCCAGCAGGACCGGGACAGGGGAATCGAGAGCTTTCTTT. Translation: CASRTGTGESRAFF.

The chain carries TRBV3-1 (or the pseudogene TRBV3-2) and TRBJ1-4; 7 positions match TRBD1. The CDR3 extends over 15 amino acids. The ends lost 5 bases at V and 7 bases at J; junction bases unmatched: 10. The germline V gene has CDR1 LGHDT and CDR2 YNNKEL (reference sequence). CDR3 amino acids: CASSSETTGSEKLFF. CDR3 bases: TGTGCCAGCAGCTCGGAAACGACAGGGAGTGAAAAACTGTTTTTT.

The chain uses TRBV28 and TRBJ1-5, with D possibly being TRBD1 (6 bases). There are 14 residues in the CDR3. CDR1 and CDR2 from the germline V gene are MDHEN and SYDVKM. V was shortened by 7 bases and J by 6 bases, with 16 bases between the two germline ends. The CDR3 is CASIRRGFTQPQHF. CDR3 sequence (DNA): TGTGCCAGCATCAGGAGGGGGTTTACTCAGCCCCAGCATTTT.